This T cell receptor beta chain was sequenced during a study of blood T cell repertoires in COVID-19. For the study at large: T cells, B-cell-depleted T cells, or PBMCs provided the cDNA or gDNA that served as material.

The V and J ends lost 2 bases and 1 base, in that order; junction bases with no gene match: 3. In germline, CDR1 is GTSNPN, CDR2 SVGIG (reference sequence). There are 14 residues in the CDR3. Original processing notes: For nucleated cells, counts were estimated from reference gene primer amplification. The method was immunoSEQ multiplex PCR; TCRdb's version includes in-frame clones alone and lacks a portion of them. V and J calls plus clone size are reproduced from that table; the DNA served to infer D and trimming. The repertoire holds about 670,000 clones, with more than 80% as singletons. The source is a young woman with acute or convalescent COVID-19. The rearrangement uses TRBV30 and TRBJ2-7; 9 bases are a match to TRBD1. The sample comprised peripheral blood. CDR3 sequence: CAWSRQGGSYEQYF. The DNA of the CDR3 is TGTGCCTGGAGTAGACAGGGGGGGTCCTACGAGCAGTACTTC.